What follows is one T cell receptor (beta chain) and its context. These data belong to a study of OX40 agonist ivuxolimab in advanced cancers. Study overall: Patients' therapy was ivuxolimab, an antibody that acts as an agonist of OX40 (CD134).

Assay used: immunoSEQ multiplex PCR; TCRdb lists only in-frame clones, some missing. In the table there are about 91,000 clones, approximately 89% of which are singletons. The V gene lost 0 bases and the J gene lost 4 bases, with 7 bases spanning the gap. This CDR3 contains 14 residues. Per the germline V gene, CDR1 is MNHEY and CDR2 is SVGAGI. Patients were ineligible given autoimmune disease history or systemic immunosuppression. The study sampled blood at baseline, cycle 4 day 1, and cycle 7 day 1. Source: CD4+ or CD8+ T cells sorted from blood, taken in a trial of the OX40 agonist ivuxolimab. This chain connects TRBV6-5 to TRBJ1-3; unclear D gene. The TCR sequence derives from an adult with an advanced solid tumor such as melanoma, head and neck, liver or kidney cancer. The CDR3 DNA reads TGTGCCAGCAGTTACTCGATATCCGGAAACACCATATATTTT. As protein: CASSYSISGNTIYF.